The 2 T cell receptor beta chains given below trace back to one sample, sequenced in a study of blood T cell repertoires in COVID-19 (dated by TCRdb to the early 2020s). Library preparation employed the immunoSEQ multiplex PCR assay. TCRdb limited this immuneACCESS table to in-frame rearrangements with V and J called. A share of clones is missing; checked studies link under half to unresolved V genes, and the rest is unexplained. Counted in this sample were approximately 250,000 clones; 75% to 90% of them appeared once. The ten biggest clones cover around 12% of the sample. Sequencing was performed on peripheral blood. Receptor source: a woman in her sixties or seventies with COVID-19, enrolled during active disease.

The chain carries TRBV28 and TRBJ1-2; 11 positions match TRBD1. V dropped 8 bases and J dropped 5; count of bases not matched to a gene: 7. The CDR3 has 14 amino acids. The germline CDR1 and CDR2 sequences are MDHEN and SYDVKM. The CDR3 bases are TGTGCCAGCGCAAGGACAGGGGGCAGTTATGGCTACACCTTC. It encodes CASARTGGSYGYTF.

Of note for this clone: Different DNA sequences within this sample yield the same CDR3. The J gene is TRBJ1-2, the V gene TRBV20-1; D call uncertain. Germline assignment: CDR1 DFQATT and CDR2 SNEGSKA (reference sequence). The V gene lost 3 bases and the J gene lost 0 bases, with 8 bases spanning the gap. The CDR3 is 13 residues long. The CDR3 spells CSASGGANYGYTF. The CDR3 DNA is TGCAGTGCTAGTGGCGGTGCTAACTATGGCTACACCTTC.